One TCR beta chain is described in this entry. Its antigen is still unknown. Nothing much larger sits one base from this clone, and base qualities are not available. These data belong to a study of memory CD4+ T cells and cytomegalovirus serostatus (dated by TCRdb to between 2018 and 2021). About the investigation overall: The roughly 33 healthy Belgian adults in the cohort included 9 who were CMV seropositive and roughly 25 who were CMV seronegative. To replicate a published TCR-based CMV serostatus classifier, the study sequenced CD4+ memory TCRbeta repertoires from a Belgian cohort whose cytomegalovirus serostatus was known. The investigation overall reported the following: The results were read as suggesting that the CMV-associated TCR signature is, for the most part, present in the CD4+ memory repertoire. Among the roughly 160 previously reported CMV-associated TCRbeta sequences, 60 to 70 showed up in the CD4+ memory repertoires, with each one found in between one and five individuals. The original-framework classifier achieved a median bootstrapped AUC of about 0.94 with a 95% CI of 0.76-1.00 on the Belgian cohort. Unlike the original study, which covered naive and memory CD4+ and CD8+ populations, the Belgian study sequenced only CD4+CD45RO+ memory cells. CMV serostatus prediction reached a median bootstrapped AUC of roughly 0.95 with the original framework and just under 0.93 with a US-trained random forest.

Inclusive of the bounding cysteine and phenylalanine, the CDR3 is 13 residues long. The sequence is cut down to CDR3 DNA, 39 bases in frame from base 1. Taken from the germline V gene (reference sequence), the CDR1 and CDR2 loops are LNHDA and SQIVND. V is shortened by 3 bases, J by 2 bases, and the region joining them spans 7 bases. The Quick-DNA Microprep Kit was used to extract genomic DNA from the sorted cells. Amplification of TCRbeta DNA was done with the immunoSEQ hsTCRbeta kit, following the protocol from the manufacturer. TCRbeta libraries were sequenced on an Illumina MiSeq instrument. The study's processing was this. Following removal of out-of-frame sequences, some 2,200,000 distinct TCRbeta sequences were retained, with an average of roughly 71,000 per individual. Each individual was scored using the number of roughly 150 previously reported CMV-associated TCRbeta sequences that the individual carried and the total number of productive distinct TCRbeta sequences. A beta-binomial model was reimplemented in Python, and scikit-learn random forests with default parameters were trained on US cohort data. Classifier performance on the Belgian cohort was summarized as median AUC with percentile confidence intervals calculated over 10,000 bootstrap iterations. In its TCRdb copy, this immuneACCESS table keeps in-frame sequences only and misses some clones. Where compared with another copy, unresolved V genes explain less than half of these, and the others have no known cause. V and J calls and clone size are as listed in that table; D and trimming were resolved from the DNA. Here the sample has around 63,000 clones; around 80% occur a single time. Of the sample, over 0.4% is held by the ten largest clones.

A FACSAria II was used to sort memory CD4+ T cells, defined as single viable CD3+CD4+CD8-CD45RO+ cells. CMV serostatus was assessed using a Roche Elecsys assay, by which serum IgG against CMV pp150, pp28, p38 and p52 was detected. Once the samples were thawed, total CD4+ T cells were enriched through positive selection using CD4 magnetic microbeads. The samples came from a separate study whose specific focus was interrogating the CD4+ T cell memory repertoire. Peripheral blood mononuclear cells were isolated and cryopreserved according to standard operating procedures, and serum was stored at -80 degrees C. The staining relied on CD3-PerCP (BW264/56), CD4-APC (RPA-T4), CD45RO-PE (UCHT1) and CD8-Pacific Orange (3B5) antibodies, and Sytox blue was used to exclude non-viable cells.

Sequencing input: memory CD4+ T cells from blood. This chain joins TRBV19 to TRBJ2-5; the D gene remains uncertain. This sequence originates from an adult in good health and CMV-seronegative. Some clones in this sample may be carry-over from other donors' samples. The CDR3 here reads CASSMFLQETQYF. The DNA sequence follows: TGTGCCAGTAGTATGTTTCTTCAAGAGACCCAGTACTTC.